The 24 T cell receptor beta chains listed next were all sequenced from one sample in a study. Using its own MiXCR run on the 5' RACE reads, TCRdb lists one record per CDR3 protein. The top ten hold 3% to 3.5% of the sample, which has some 6,300 distinct CDR3 sequences, about 47% seen once. Material for sequencing was naive CD4+ T cells sorted from a lymph node. Subset of the sample: naive CD4+ T cells, CD4+CD45RA+CD25-. These receptors originate from a female donor with breast cancer.

A single count supports this clonotype. The chain joins TRBV5-1 to TRBJ1-5; TRBD1 matches 9 bases. The J segment lost 4 bases and the V segment lost 0 bases, leaving 5 bases of the junction unmatched. Germline V gene data show CDR1 as SGHRS and CDR2 as YFSETQ. The CDR3 runs 16 residues. DNA for the CDR3: TGCGCCAGCAGCTTGGGACCGGGACAGGGTAATCAGCCCCAGCATTTT. Translating it yields CASSLGPGQGNQPQHF.

The V and J genes are TRBV20-1 and TRBJ1-6, with unresolved D. V lost 1 base and J 13 bases, leaving 8 bases between the germline ends. The CDR3 extends over 11 amino acids. Germline-derived CDR1 and CDR2 are DFQATT and SNEGSKA (reference sequence). The CDR3: CSARGNGPLHF. The CDR3 bases are TGCAGTGCTAGAGGCAACGGGCCCCTCCACTTT.

This chain joins TRBV6-5 and TRBJ2-3, with TRBD2 matching 8 bases. V lost 6 bases and J lost 2; bases outside the gene matches: 4. CDR3 length equals 14 residues. CDR1 MNHEY and CDR2 SVGAGI come from the germline V gene. Written as DNA, the CDR3 is TGTGCCAGCAGGAAAGCGGGGGCCACAGATACGCAGTATTTT. Translation: CASRKAGATDTQYF.

This clonotype was detected only a few times. This chain joins TRBV20-1 and TRBJ2-7; TRBD1 matches at 9 bases. V trimming: 4 bases; J trimming: 3 bases; junction bases outside the gene matches: 7. Germline assignment: CDR1 DFQATT and CDR2 SNEGSKA (reference sequence). The CDR3 is 14 residues long. The CDR3 coding sequence is TGCAGTGCTAACTCATGGGACAGGGTCTACGAGCAGTACTTC. Translating it yields CSANSWDRVYEQYF.

The V call is TRBV15, the J call TRBJ1-4; the D is unclear. Germline-derived CDR1 and CDR2 are LNHNV and YYDKDF (reference sequence). V dropped 0 bases and J dropped 6 bases, with 17 bases sitting between them. CDR3 length: 17 residues. Here the CDR3 DNA reads TGTGCCACCAGCAGAGATACAGACCTAACCAAACATGAAAAACTGTTTTTT. Translation gives CATSRDTDLTKHEKLFF.

This chain links TRBV5-6 with TRBJ1-1; D is perhaps TRBD1 (5 bases). Trimming shortened V by 3 bases and J by 0 bases, and 9 bases separated the two germline ends. In germline, CDR1 is SGHDT, CDR2 YYEEEE. The CDR3 consists of 14 residues. CDR3 in amino acids: CASSWTLMNTEAFF. The CDR3 nucleotides read TGTGCCAGCAGCTGGACATTAATGAACACTGAAGCTTTCTTT.

As to this clonotype: A read error may produce the germline difference seen at one junction end. The rearrangement links TRBV12-3 or TRBV12-4 to TRBJ2-7; D remains unclear. This CDR3 has 11 residues. Written as DNA, the CDR3 is TGTGCCAGCAGTTTGGGTTACGAGCGGTACTTC. Translating it yields CASSLGYERYF.

The sample holds a few counts of this clonotype. The chain couples TRBV20-1 to TRBJ2-1; possibly TRBD1 for D (5 bases). Per the germline V gene, CDR1 is DFQATT and CDR2 is SNEGSKA (reference sequence). The CDR3 covers 14 residues. Deletions cut 2 bases from V and 4 bases from J, with 12 bases between. CDR3 coding DNA: TGCAGTGCTAGACAGGGCTCTTCATACAATGAGCAGTTCTTC. Its translation is CSARQGSSYNEQFF.

CDR3 region: CSASSLGAGVREGEQFF. In DNA form, the CDR3 reads TGCAGTGCTAGCTCCTTAGGGGCGGGAGTGAGAGAGGGTGAGCAGTTCTTC. The chain employs TRBV20-1 and TRBJ2-1; 7 bases match TRBD2. The germline V gene encodes CDR1 DFQATT and CDR2 SNEGSKA (reference sequence). The length of the CDR3 is 17 residues. Trimming took 3 bases from V and 9 from J; bases not matched to a gene: 20.

The CDR3 reads CASSLQASTVETQYF. In nucleotides, the CDR3 is TGTGCCAGCAGCTTACAAGCTTCAACCGTAGAGACCCAGTACTTC. The V and J genes are TRBV7-2 and TRBJ2-5; D gene uncertain. CDR3 length: 15 residues. The V gene lost 2 bases and the J gene lost 4 bases, with 14 bases spanning the gap. Germline V gene sequence: CDR1 SGHTA, CDR2 FQGNSA.

This clonotype was seen only a few times. The rearrangement joins TRBV6-6 to TRBJ2-6; no clear D gene. V was trimmed by 5 bases and J by 4 bases, leaving 3 bases between them. Germline CDR1 is MNHNY and CDR2 is SVGAGI (reference sequence). This CDR3 contains 12 residues. DNA for the CDR3: TGTGCCAGCAGTGCGGGGGCCAACGTCCTGACTTTC. Protein: CASSAGANVLTF.

The chain couples TRBV20-1 to TRBJ2-5; possibly TRBD1 or TRBD2 for D (5 bases each). The CDR3 runs 15 residues. V lost 3 bases and J lost 5, with 19 bases in between. Germline V lookup: CDR1 DFQATT, CDR2 SNEGSKA (reference sequence). The CDR3 DNA sequence: TGCAGTGCTAGGGGGGATCCGGGACCCACGGAGACCCAGTACTTC. Protein: CSARGDPGPTETQYF.

V is TRBV5-1 and J is TRBJ2-1; D unclear. Germline V CDR1 and CDR2: SGHRS, YFSETQ. Trimming removed 4 bases at V and 13 bases at J, with 18 bases between. CDR3 length: 13 amino acids. CDR3 DNA sequence: TGCGCCAGCAGCCTTGAGCCTAGTAAGGACCAGTTCTTC. Translated: CASSLEPSKDQFF.

The J gene is TRBJ2-7, the V gene TRBV3-1, with D perhaps TRBD2 (6 bases). The CDR3 is 15 residues long. Trimming shortened V by 0 bases and J by 2 bases, and 11 bases separated the two germline ends. Germline loops: CDR1 LGHDT, CDR2 YNNKEL (reference sequence). The CDR3 loop is CASSQEVGLPYEQYF. The CDR3 DNA is TGTGCCAGCAGCCAAGAGGTGGGACTGCCCTACGAGCAGTACTTC.

The chain has TRBV5-1 and TRBJ1-6, with unresolved D. Germline V gives CDR1 SGHRS, CDR2 YFSETQ. V shed 0 bases and J shed 9 bases, with 10 bases lying between them. CDR3 size: 14 residues. As DNA, the CDR3 is TGCGCCAGCAGCTTGGCCTCCGTCGGTTCACCCCTCCACTTT. Its translation: CASSLASVGSPLHF.

The chain uses TRBV20-1 and TRBJ2-7, with D possibly being TRBD1 (6 bases). CDR3 length: 16 amino acids. CDR1 and CDR2 from the germline V gene are DFQATT and SNEGSKA (reference sequence). Trimming removed 1 base from V and 0 bases from J, with 16 bases in between. Here the CDR3 reads CSARGIKTGYSYEQYF. CDR3 DNA: TGCAGTGCTAGAGGAATAAAGACAGGCTACTCCTACGAGCAGTACTTC.

This clonotype was counted only a few times. The J gene is TRBJ2-6, the V gene TRBV20-1; D gene uncertain. The V gene's germline CDR1 is DFQATT and CDR2 SNEGSKA (reference sequence). CDR3 length: 14 residues. V lost 7 bases and J lost 0, with 10 bases in between. The CDR3 region is CSVQKSSGANVLTF. The DNA of the CDR3 is TGCAGTGTCCAGAAGAGCTCTGGGGCCAACGTCCTGACTTTC.

Of note for this clonotype: The final CDR3 position lacks the conserved phenylalanine or tryptophan, pointing to a likely read error. This chain connects TRBV20-1 to TRBJ1-1; 7 bases line up with TRBD1. The V gene's germline CDR1 is DFQATT and CDR2 SNEGSKA (reference sequence). J gave up 2 bases and V 5 bases, and 5 bases lay outside the gene matches. This CDR3 contains 13 residues. The CDR3 sequence is CSAGGTANTEAFL. Here the CDR3 DNA reads TGCAGTGCTGGGGGGACAGCCAACACTGAAGCTTTCCTT.

This clonotype has only a few counts. The chain is built from TRBV29-1 and TRBJ2-7, with 8 bases fitting TRBD1. V was clipped by 5 bases and J by 1 base; unmatched bases: 7. The CDR3 has 14 amino acids. CDR1 is SQVTM, CDR2 ANQGSEA, per germline. The CDR3 reads CSVISRDRSYEQYF. The DNA of the CDR3 is TGCAGCGTTATCTCCCGGGACAGGTCCTACGAGCAGTACTTC.

The chain employs TRBV28 and TRBJ1-6; D is possibly TRBD1 (5 bases). The CDR3 is 18 amino acids. Germline CDR1 MDHEN, CDR2 SYDVKM. V gave up 3 bases and J gave up 7 bases, with 22 bases separating them. The CDR3: CASSFDRNQGPTNSPLHF. The CDR3 region has the DNA TGTGCCAGCAGTTTCGATCGCAATCAGGGACCGACAAATTCACCCCTCCACTTT.

This clonotype has only a few counts. The chain combines TRBV20-1 with TRBJ1-4; D uncertain. The V end was cut by 0 bases, the J end by 2 bases, with 4 bases between. The CDR3 totals 13 residues. Per the germline V gene, CDR1 is DFQATT and CDR2 is SNEGSKA (reference sequence). The CDR3 here is CSARDLTNEKLFF. CDR3 coding DNA: TGCAGTGCTAGAGATCTCACTAATGAAAAACTGTTTTTT.

The rearrangement links TRBV20-1 to TRBJ1-4, with 8 bases aligning to TRBD1. Unmatched junction bases numbered 5, after V lost 6 bases and J lost 5 bases. Per germline, CDR1 DFQATT and CDR2 SNEGSKA (reference sequence). This CDR3 has 13 amino acids. CDR3 DNA: TGCAGTGCGGGGGACAGGTTAAATGAAAAACTGTTTTTT. Translated: CSAGDRLNEKLFF.

The rearrangement uses TRBV20-1 and TRBJ1-4; 7 nucleotides match TRBD1. Germline-derived CDR1 and CDR2 are DFQATT and SNEGSKA (reference sequence). The CDR3 has 13 amino acids. After removal of 3 bases from V and 8 bases from J, the junction contained 6 bases not matched to a gene. The CDR3 sequence: CSASKGAAEKLFF. CDR3 sequence (DNA): TGCAGTGCTAGCAAGGGGGCGGCCGAAAAACTGTTTTTT.

As to this clonotype: The junction shows a germline mismatch at one end, possibly a read error. The chain combines TRBV5-1 with TRBJ2-7; 10 bases fit TRBD1. This CDR3 region has 16 residues. Per the germline V gene, CDR1 is SGHRS and CDR2 is YFSETQ. CDR3 bases: TGCGCCAGCAGCCCCCGACAGGGGGCCGGCTCCTACGAGCAGCACTTC. Encoded protein: CASSPRQGAGSYEQHF.